This TCR beta chain was documented in a study of blood T cell repertoires in COVID-19. The CDR3 is 18 residues long. The V segment lost 5 bases and the J segment 1 base; nucleotides outside the gene matches: 11. Germline lookup yields CDR1 MGHDK and CDR2 SYGVNS. TCRdb's table, derived via immunoSEQ multiplex PCR, lists solely in-frame clones and lacks some. The sample consists of 100,000 to 150,000 clones, about 81% of them appearing once. This clonotype originated in a woman aged 80 or over with acute or convalescent COVID-19. The genes are TRBV25-1 and TRBJ1-2, with TRBD1 matching over 12 bases. Sequenced sample: peripheral blood. CDR3 sequence (DNA): TGTGCCAGCAGTCCTTCTGAGGGACAGGGGGCAGATAACTATGGCTACACCTTC. It encodes CASSPSEGQGADNYGYTF.